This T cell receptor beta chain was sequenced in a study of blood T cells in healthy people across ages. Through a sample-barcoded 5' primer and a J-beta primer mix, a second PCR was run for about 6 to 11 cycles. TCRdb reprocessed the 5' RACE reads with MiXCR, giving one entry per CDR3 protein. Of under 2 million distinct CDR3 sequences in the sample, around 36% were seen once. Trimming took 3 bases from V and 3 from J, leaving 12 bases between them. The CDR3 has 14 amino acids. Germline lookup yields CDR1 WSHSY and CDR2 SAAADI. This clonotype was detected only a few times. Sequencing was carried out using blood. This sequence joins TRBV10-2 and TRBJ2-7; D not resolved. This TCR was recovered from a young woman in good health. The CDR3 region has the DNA TGCGCCAGCAGTGAAGGCCCCCCGGTCTACGAGCAGTACTTC. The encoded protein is CASSEGPPVYEQYF.